This T cell receptor beta chain is drawn from a study of blood T cell repertoires in COVID-19. Overall study: T cells, B-cell-depleted T cells, or PBMCs supplied cDNA or gDNA.

Original data processing: Amplification with reference gene primers provided the estimates of nucleated cell counts. Some clones are missing from TCRdb's copy, which holds only in-frame ones; the method was immunoSEQ multiplex PCR. V and J calls and clone size come straight from that table; D and trimming were deduced from the DNA. The sample has 60,000 or so clones, roughly 83% seen once. Sequencing used peripheral blood. The origin of this receptor is a man younger than 45 with COVID-19, enrolled during active disease.

The CDR3 sequence is CASSEARNIAEAFF. The CDR3 nucleotides are TGTGCCAGCAGTGAAGCGAGGAATATTGCTGAAGCTTTCTTT. This rearrangement joins TRBV6-1 to TRBJ1-1; D gene uncertain. Per the germline V gene, CDR1 is MNHNS and CDR2 is SASEGT. The ends were cut back, 0 bases at V and 6 bases at J, with 11 bases in the middle. CDR3 length: 14 amino acids.